This T cell receptor (beta chain) was sequenced during a study of T cell responses to AZD1222 COVID-19 vaccine. Whole-study context: Doses given second, at about 4 or about 12 weeks, were pooled.

This table comes from immunoSEQ multiplex PCR, and its TCRdb copy is limited to in-frame clones, with some not included. Seen here are tens of thousands of clones, 85% to 90% observed once, and the top ten hold 10%. The sequencing used peripheral blood, collected on day 0 of AZD1222 vaccination. This sequence was found in an adult in good health.

CDR3 sequence: CASSPDRGSYNEQFF. The CDR3 nucleotides read TGTGCCAGCAGTCCGGACAGGGGCTCCTACAATGAGCAGTTCTTC. The gene calls are TRBV6-6 and TRBJ2-1; 9 bases map to TRBD1. CDR3 length: 15 residues. With 5 bases clipped from V and 0 bases from J, the junction kept 2 bases outside the gene matches. Per germline, CDR1 MNHNY and CDR2 SVGAGI (reference sequence).